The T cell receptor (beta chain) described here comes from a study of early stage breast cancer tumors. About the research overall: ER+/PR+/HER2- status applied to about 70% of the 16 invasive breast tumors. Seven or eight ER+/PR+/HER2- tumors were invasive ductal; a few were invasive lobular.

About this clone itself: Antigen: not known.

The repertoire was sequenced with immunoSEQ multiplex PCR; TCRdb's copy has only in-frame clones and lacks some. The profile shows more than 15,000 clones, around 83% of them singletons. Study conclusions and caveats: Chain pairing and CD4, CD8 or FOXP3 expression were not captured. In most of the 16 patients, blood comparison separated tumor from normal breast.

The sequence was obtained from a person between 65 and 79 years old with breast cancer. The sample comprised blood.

DNA of the CDR3: TGTGCCAGCAATCCGAACACAGGGGGATCTGGCTACACCTTC. Its protein is CASNPNTGGSGYTF. J is TRBJ1-2 and V is TRBV6-1; 8 bases map to TRBD1. The CDR3 contains 14 residues. Germline trimming cut 7 bases from V and 7 bases from J; bases unmatched to any gene: 11. Germline V gene data show CDR1 as MNHNS and CDR2 as SASEGT.